Following are 9 T cell receptor beta chains from one sample sequenced in a study of cytomegalovirus exposure and HLA in healthy donors. Repertoires were generated with immunoSEQ multiplex PCR, while TCRdb's copy carries only in-frame clones and drops some. The sample carries 120,000 or so clones, roughly 88% recorded once. The source material was PBMCs. The source is a man aged 18 to 30 in good health and CMV-seronegative.

The chain uses TRBV6-5 and TRBJ2-1; D is possibly TRBD1 (5 bases). Germline values: CDR1 MNHEY, CDR2 SVGAGI. Trimming took off 8 bases at V and 0 bases at J, with 11 bases between the two ends. This CDR3 region has 14 residues. The CDR3 sequence: CASGDRSSYNEQFF. The CDR3 DNA reads as TGTGCCAGCGGTGACAGAAGCTCCTACAATGAGCAGTTCTTC.

This chain's CDR3 is CASSGGLAGDEQFF. In DNA, the CDR3 is TGTGCCAGCAGTGGGGGACTAGCGGGGGATGAGCAGTTCTTC. This chain uses TRBV27 with TRBJ2-1; 14 bases are shared with TRBD2. Germline V gene sequence: CDR1 MNHEY, CDR2 SMNVEV (reference sequence). Trimming at V came to 5 bases and at J to 8 bases, leaving 2 bases not matched to a gene. This CDR3 region has 14 residues.

The chain links TRBV11-2 to TRBJ2-7; TRBD1 is a possible D gene (7 bases). The V gene's germline CDR1 is SGHAT and CDR2 FQNNGV. The CDR3 runs 18 residues. Trimming took off 5 bases at V and 4 bases at J, with 27 bases between the two ends. This chain's CDR3 is CASSGLPRRGRRGYEQYF. The CDR3 region has the DNA TGTGCCAGCAGCGGACTACCACGGAGGGGGCGACGGGGGTACGAGCAGTACTTC.

The genes are TRBV4-1 and TRBJ2-1; 8 positions match TRBD1. The germline V gene has CDR1 MGHRA and CDR2 YSYEKL. The CDR3 is made up of 16 amino acids. The V and J ends lost 2 bases and 6 bases, in that order; junction bases with no gene match: 9. CDR3 sequence (DNA): TGCGCCAGCAGCCAACCTCTCCGGGACAGGTTCAATGAGCAGTTCTTC. This translates into CASSQPLRDRFNEQFF.

This clone appeared a few times. The chain uses TRBV5-6 and TRBJ2-2; 8 nucleotides align to TRBD1. CDR1 is SGHDT, CDR2 YYEEEE, per germline. The CDR3 contains 15 residues. V was pared by 0 bases and J by 5 bases, with 3 bases of the junction left unmatched. CDR3: CASSLAGGITGELFF. In DNA, the CDR3 is TGTGCCAGCAGCTTGGCAGGGGGCATTACCGGGGAGCTGTTTTTT.

V gene TRBV5-1 combines with J gene TRBJ2-7, with a weak D call TRBD1 (6 bases). CDR1 and CDR2 (germline): SGHRS, YFSETQ. Trimming shortened V by 0 bases and J by 4 bases, and 11 bases separated the two germline ends. This CDR3 is built from 14 residues. CDR3 residues: CASSLAGTPYEQYF. The CDR3 DNA reads TGCGCCAGCAGCTTGGCCGGGACACCGTACGAGCAGTACTTC.

The chain joins TRBV6-5 to TRBJ2-7; a weak D match, TRBD1 (6 bases). The CDR3 is 13 amino acids. Germline V lookup: CDR1 MNHEY, CDR2 SVGAGI. The V end was cut by 5 bases, the J end by 2 bases, with 10 bases between. Here the CDR3 reads CASSGQLTYEQYF. The CDR3 region has the DNA TGTGCCAGCAGTGGACAGCTGACCTACGAGCAGTACTTC.

The CDR3 DNA reads TGTGCCAGCAGCCGAGAGACAGGGGGATACACTGAAGCTTTCTTT. Protein product: CASSRETGGYTEAFF. V gene TRBV11-3 combines with J gene TRBJ1-1; 9 bases fit TRBD1. CDR1 is SGHNT and CDR2 is YENEEA in the germline V gene. The CDR3 has 15 amino acids. The J segment lost 3 bases and the V segment lost 5 bases, leaving 7 bases of the junction unmatched.

The chain combines TRBV4-3 with TRBJ2-7, with D possibly TRBD1 on 5 matching bases. CDR1 is LGHNA and CDR2 is YSLEER in the germline V gene. This CDR3 region has 14 residues. Trimming stripped 1 base from V and 3 bases from J, with 10 bases between. Here the CDR3 DNA reads TGCGCCAGCAGCCAAGGGACAATGGACTACGAGCAGTACTTC. Protein: CASSQGTMDYEQYF.